The 5 T cell receptor beta chains in this list originate from one sample, sequenced in a study of cytomegalovirus exposure and HLA in healthy donors. The PCR employed 60 Vbeta primers together with 13 Jbeta primers. TCRdb's table, derived via immunoSEQ multiplex PCR, lists solely in-frame clones and lacks some. In the table there are 200,000 to 250,000 clones, 70% to 85% of which are singletons. Sequencing was performed on PBMCs. The receptor source for this set is a girl under 10 years old in good health and CMV-seronegative.

This clone was seen once. The same CDR3 arises from other DNA sequences in this sample as well. The chain employs TRBV5-8 and TRBJ2-7; D remains unclear. Germline V gene lookup returns CDR1 SGHTS and CDR2 YDEGEE. The CDR3 runs to 10 residues. V was shortened by 3 bases and J by 4 bases, with 2 bases between the two germline ends. CDR3 loop: CASSSYEQYF. The CDR3 nucleotides are TGTGCCAGCAGCTCGTACGAGCAGTACTTC.

V is TRBV6-1 and J is TRBJ2-1; 12 bases are a match to TRBD2. From germline, CDR1 is MNHNS and CDR2 SASEGT. V dropped 2 bases and J dropped 6; count of bases not matched to a gene: 5. This CDR3 has 16 amino acids. CDR3 loop: CASSEPGLAGSNEQFF. Here the CDR3 DNA reads TGTGCCAGCAGTGAACCTGGACTAGCGGGGTCCAATGAGCAGTTCTTC.

This chain joins TRBV14 and TRBJ1-6, with 10 bases lining up with TRBD1. The CDR3 contains 17 residues. V lost 4 bases and J lost 9; bases outside the gene matches: 12. Germline V gene lookup returns CDR1 SGHDN and CDR2 FVKESK. This chain's CDR3 is CASSPTGGLSGSSPLHF. Written as DNA, the CDR3 is TGTGCCAGCAGCCCGACAGGGGGCCTTTCTGGAAGTTCACCCCTCCACTTT.

This chain uses TRBV2 with TRBJ2-2; possibly TRBD1 for D (6 bases). Per germline, CDR1 SNHLY and CDR2 FYNNEI. The V end lost 6 bases, the J end lost 0 bases, and 14 bases lay between the germline ends. The CDR3 runs to 16 residues. The CDR3 is CASSITGPANTGELFF. The DNA for the CDR3 is TGTGCCAGCAGCATCACAGGGCCCGCGAACACCGGGGAGCTGTTTTTT.

The genes are TRBV6-5 and TRBJ1-4, with TRBD1 matching 9 bases. V gave up 4 bases and J gave up 6 bases; unmatched junction bases: 3. Germline-derived CDR1 and CDR2 are MNHEY and SVGAGI. There are 14 residues in the CDR3. In nucleotides, the CDR3 is TGTGCCAGCAGTTTCGGGACAGGGCATGAAAAACTGTTTTTT. Encoded protein: CASSFGTGHEKLFF.